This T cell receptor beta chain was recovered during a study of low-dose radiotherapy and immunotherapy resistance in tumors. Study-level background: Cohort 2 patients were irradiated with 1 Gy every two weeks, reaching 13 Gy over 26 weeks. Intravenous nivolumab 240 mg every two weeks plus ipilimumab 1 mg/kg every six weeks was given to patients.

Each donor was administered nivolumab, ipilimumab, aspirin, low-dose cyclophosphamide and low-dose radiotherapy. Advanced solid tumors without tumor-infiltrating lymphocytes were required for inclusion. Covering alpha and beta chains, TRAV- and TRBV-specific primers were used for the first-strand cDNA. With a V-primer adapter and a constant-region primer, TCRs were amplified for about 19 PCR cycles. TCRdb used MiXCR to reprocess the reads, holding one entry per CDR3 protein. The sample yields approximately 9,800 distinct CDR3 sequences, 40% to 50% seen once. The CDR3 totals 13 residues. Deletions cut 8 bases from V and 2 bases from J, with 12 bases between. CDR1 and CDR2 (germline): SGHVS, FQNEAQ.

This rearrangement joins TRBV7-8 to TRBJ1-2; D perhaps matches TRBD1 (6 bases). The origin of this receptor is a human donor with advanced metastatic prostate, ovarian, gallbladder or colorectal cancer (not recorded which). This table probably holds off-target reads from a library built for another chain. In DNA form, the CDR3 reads TGTGCCAGCGGCATGCAGGGGAACTATGGCTACACCTTC. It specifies CASGMQGNYGYTF.